This T cell receptor beta chain was found in a study of cytomegalovirus exposure and HLA in healthy donors. The study's findings and limits: Per a later analysis, HLA-associated TCR beta chains showed more clonal expansion than other, equally common TCR beta chains. Reportedly, a later analysis found an Asian-associated ancestry cluster had fewer N-insertions than the roughly 630-donor mean.

13 Jbeta primers and 60 Vbeta primers were used for the PCR. Clones were sequenced by immunoSEQ multiplex PCR, and TCRdb holds only the in-frame ones, with some missing. Of about 180,000 clones listed, around 82% are singletons. With 2 bases removed from V and 1 base from J, the gap between germline ends came to 24 bases. Germline V gene lookup returns CDR1 LNHNV and CDR2 YYDKDF (reference sequence). This CDR3 comprises 20 residues. This clone appeared a single time. Antigen: not known. Sequencing input: PBMCs. The clonotype originates from a man in his 60s in good health and CMV-seronegative. The chain links TRBV15 to TRBJ2-1; tentative D call: TRBD2 (6 bases). The CDR3 sequence: CATSRQRIGGADGSYNEQFF. For the CDR3, the DNA is TGTGCCACCAGCAGACAAAGGATCGGGGGAGCGGATGGTTCCTACAATGAGCAGTTCTTC.